The 22 T cell receptor beta chains listed next were all sequenced from one sample in a study of patients and donors after allogeneic stem cell transplantation. MiXCR was run by TCRdb on the RT-PCR reads, yielding one entry per CDR3 protein. This repertoire shows roughly 960,000 distinct CDR3 sequences, around 17% found once; its top ten account for 5.5% to 6.5%. The sequenced material came from blood, either unsorted or a sorted T cell fraction (not recorded which). These receptors originate from a human donor who was either an allogeneic HSCT recipient or a stem cell or donor lymphocyte infusion donor (not recorded which). It is not recorded whose cells these are; they may come from a transplant donor.

In this sample, this clonotype turned up many times. The chain links TRBV29-1 to TRBJ2-7, with D hard to call. Germline values: CDR1 SQVTM, CDR2 ANQGSEA. The CDR3 sequence is 11 residues long. V lost 6 bases, J lost 3 bases, and 9 bases lay in between. The CDR3, as DNA: TGCAGCGTGTCAGGTGGCTACGAGCAGTACTTC. Translating gives CSVSGGYEQYF.

The chain joins TRBV29-1 to TRBJ2-5, with 12 bases that match TRBD2. Germline trimming cut 7 bases from V and 10 bases from J; bases unmatched to any gene: 10. The CDR3 has 13 amino acids. Germline CDR1 and CDR2: SQVTM and ANQGSEA. The CDR3 nucleotides are TGCAGCGCCCCGGGACTAGCGGGTGTAATCCAGTACTTC. It is translated as CSAPGLAGVIQYF.

This chain uses TRBV5-1 with TRBJ2-2; weak D call: TRBD2 (5 bases). The V and J ends lost 0 bases and 7 bases respectively, with 16 bases between them. The CDR3 has 16 amino acids. CDR1 is SGHRS, CDR2 YFSETQ, per germline. The DNA for the CDR3 is TGCGCCAGCAGCTTGGTATACGCGGGCGTCCACGGGGAGCTGTTTTTT. Translation: CASSLVYAGVHGELFF.

The chain is built from TRBV29-1 and TRBJ1-2; perhaps TRBD1 as D (5 bases). This CDR3 contains 13 residues. Germline CDR1 reads SQVTM; CDR2 reads ANQGSEA. Trimming took 7 bases from V and 8 from J, leaving 20 bases between them. The DNA for the CDR3 is TGCAGCGCAGTGACAGTCTTCTATGGCGGCTACACCTTC. Amino acids: CSAVTVFYGGYTF.

This clonotype appeared a few times. J is TRBJ2-7 and V is TRBV4-2, with D perhaps given as TRBD1 or TRBD2 (5 bases each). CDR1 is LGHNA and CDR2 is YNFKEQ in the germline V gene. This CDR3 comprises 16 residues. V was trimmed by 0 bases and J by 0 bases, leaving 12 bases between them. The CDR3 spells CASSQDKGTPSYEQYF. In nucleotides, the CDR3 is TGTGCCAGCAGCCAAGACAAAGGGACCCCCTCCTACGAGCAGTACTTC.

The table lists this clonotype with a few counts. The chain combines TRBV4-2 with TRBJ1-4; a weak D match, TRBD1 (6 bases). The germline V gene has CDR1 LGHNA and CDR2 YNFKEQ. Trimming shortened V by 0 bases and J by 9 bases, and 14 bases separated the two germline ends. The CDR3 runs 15 residues. Here the CDR3 DNA reads TGTGCCAGCAGCCAAGATCAGGGGTCTTGGAAAAAACTGTTTTTT. Translating gives CASSQDQGSWKKLFF.

V is TRBV7-2 and J is TRBJ1-4; D remains unclear. This CDR3 contains 13 residues. Trimming shortened V by 1 base and J by 8 bases, and 8 bases separated the two germline ends. The germline V gene encodes CDR1 SGHTA and CDR2 FQGNSA. The CDR3 protein is CASSLVMGEKLFF. CDR3 nucleotide sequence: TGTGCCAGCAGCTTAGTTATGGGGGAAAAACTGTTTTTT.

The CDR3 sequence is CASSLSQLMNTGELFF. The CDR3 DNA reads TGTGCCAGCAGCTTGAGTCAGCTAATGAACACCGGGGAGCTGTTTTTT. V and J are TRBV5-6 and TRBJ2-2; D is uncertain. The CDR3 is made up of 16 amino acids. The germline V and J ends were trimmed by 1 base and 1 base, with 11 bases remaining between them. The germline gives CDR1 SGHDT, CDR2 YYEEEE.

The chain couples TRBV25-1 to TRBJ2-2, with D unresolved. V was trimmed by 2 bases and J by 4 bases, leaving 8 bases between them. The CDR3 contains 14 residues. The germline V gene encodes CDR1 MGHDK and CDR2 SYGVNS. For the CDR3, the DNA is TGTGCCAGCAGTGAACGGATGGCCACCGGGGAGCTGTTTTTT. As protein: CASSERMATGELFF.

This clonotype has just a few counts. This chain connects TRBV5-1 to TRBJ2-1; unclear D gene. Germline CDR1 and CDR2: SGHRS and YFSETQ. The CDR3 has 13 residues. V lost 4 bases to trimming and J lost 7 bases, with 12 bases between them. The CDR3 sequence: CASSPLLGNEQFF. CDR3 coding DNA: TGCGCCAGCAGCCCCCTCTTGGGGAATGAGCAGTTCTTC.

This clonotype appeared a few times. V gene TRBV9 combines with J gene TRBJ2-3, with D perhaps matching TRBD2 (6 bases). Germline V lookup: CDR1 SGDLS, CDR2 YYNGEE. The CDR3 is 13 amino acids. Deletions cut 2 bases from V and 3 bases from J, with 7 bases between. The CDR3 DNA reads as TGTGCCAGCAGCGTGGAGGGGACAGATACGCAGTATTTT. It translates to CASSVEGTDTQYF.

The chain links TRBV2 to TRBJ1-5; D gene unclear. CDR3 size: 16 residues. Germline V gene sequence: CDR1 SNHLY, CDR2 FYNNEI. Trimming stripped 3 bases from V and 0 bases from J, with 12 bases between. CDR3 sequence reads: CASSDGTFYSNQPQHF. CDR3 DNA: TGTGCCAGCAGTGACGGCACTTTTTATAGCAATCAGCCCCAGCATTTT.

This clonotype came up a few times. The chain joins TRBV6-1 to TRBJ2-1, with 8 bases that match TRBD1. J was trimmed by 3 bases and V by 6 bases; bases with no gene match: 7. Germline loops: CDR1 MNHNS, CDR2 SASEGT. The CDR3 is 15 residues long. This CDR3 is CASRPQGAFYNEQFF. CDR3 coding DNA: TGTGCCAGCAGACCCCAGGGGGCTTTCTACAATGAGCAGTTCTTC.

The gene calls are TRBV20-1 and TRBJ1-1; TRBD1 is a possible D gene (6 bases). This CDR3 has 14 amino acids. V was shortened by 2 bases and J by 3 bases, with 13 bases between the two germline ends. The germline CDR1 and CDR2 sequences are DFQATT and SNEGSKA (reference sequence). The CDR3 here is CSARRTALHTEAFF. CDR3 sequence (DNA): TGCAGTGCTAGAAGGACAGCGCTACACACTGAAGCTTTCTTT.

This clonotype was counted a few times. J is TRBJ2-7 and V is TRBV29-1, with TRBD1 identical over 8 bases. This CDR3 spans 12 amino acids. Germline CDR1 is SQVTM and CDR2 is ANQGSEA. J lost 3 bases, V lost 7 bases, and 5 bases had no gene match. CDR3 protein: CSAHRGDYEQYF. The CDR3 coding sequence is TGCAGCGCTCACAGGGGGGACTACGAGCAGTACTTC.

This clonotype turned up a few times. The chain recombines TRBV12-3 or TRBV12-4 with TRBJ1-2, with TRBD1 as a possible D gene (5 bases). Trimming shortened V by 5 bases and J by 3 bases, and 25 bases separated the two germline ends. The CDR3 is 18 residues long. In DNA, the CDR3 is TGTGCCAGCAGTCGCTTACCTGGCCCGAGGCAGGGAGACTATGGCTACACCTTC. Protein sequence: CASSRLPGPRQGDYGYTF.

In its sample, this clonotype was seen many times. The CDR3 bases are TGTGCCAGCGCCCGACGCTCTGGGAGCAATCAGCCCCAGCATTTT. This sequence encodes CASARRSGSNQPQHF. The gene calls are TRBV6-1 and TRBJ1-5; D is uncertain. The CDR3 consists of 15 residues. Germline values: CDR1 MNHNS, CDR2 SASEGT. Trimming cost V 8 bases and J 1 base, with 15 bases left between them.

This clonotype has just a few counts. This sequence joins TRBV19 and TRBJ1-1, with TRBD1 as a possible D gene (6 bases). CDR1 and CDR2 from the germline V gene are LNHDA and SQIVND (reference sequence). The CDR3 runs 14 residues. V lost 4 bases and J lost 6, with 15 bases in between. The CDR3, as DNA: TGTGCCAGTAGTAGCCAGGGGAGGAGACCTGAAGCTTTCTTT. Residues: CASSSQGRRPEAFF.

This clonotype was seen a few times. The CDR3 here is CASSIRQGPRGGNQPQHF. Here the CDR3 DNA reads TGTGCCAGCAGTATCAGACAGGGGCCGCGGGGTGGCAATCAGCCCCAGCATTTT. The genes are TRBV12-3 or TRBV12-4 and TRBJ1-5; 8 bases agree with TRBD1. The CDR3 loop spans 18 amino acids. The V and J ends lost 5 bases and 2 bases, in that order; junction bases with no gene match: 14.

This clonotype occurred many times. The chain employs TRBV12-3 or TRBV12-4 and TRBJ1-2; 8 bases map to TRBD1. Losses at the gene ends were 9 bases for V and 3 bases for J; bases not matched to a gene: 9. The length of the CDR3 is 14 residues. As DNA, the CDR3 is TGTGCCAGTACCAGGGGGCTCAATTACTATGGCTACACCTTC. Translated: CASTRGLNYYGYTF.

This clonotype was observed at least ten times. The V and J genes are TRBV10-3 and TRBJ2-2, with D tentatively TRBD1 (5 bases). Germline V gene lookup returns CDR1 ENHRY and CDR2 SYGVKD. The CDR3 runs 15 residues. Trimming stripped 3 bases from V and 2 bases from J, with 10 bases between. The CDR3 here is CAISEWTPNTGELFF. The CDR3 nucleotides read TGTGCCATCAGTGAATGGACACCCAACACCGGGGAGCTGTTTTTT.

This clonotype has a handful of counts. The chain couples TRBV7-9 to TRBJ2-7; possibly TRBD1 or TRBD2 for D (6 bases each). The CDR3 contains 15 residues. From germline, CDR1 is SEHNR and CDR2 FQNEAQ (reference sequence). V lost 3 bases and J 4 bases, leaving 16 bases between the germline ends. CDR3 sequence (DNA): TGTGCCAGCAGCTTCAGTCGGCAGGGGAGGTACGAGCAGTACTTC. Amino acid sequence: CASSFSRQGRYEQYF.